This T cell receptor (beta chain) was profiled in a study of T cell repertoires in cytomegalovirus infection (dated by TCRdb to about 2019). General notes on the study: Peptide stimulations targeted recently identified HLA-C-restricted CMV epitopes, whose presentation resists viral immunomodulation, together with well-studied HLA-B-restricted epitopes. Donor HLA type was relevant to the analysis, because carriage of CMV infection together with the matching HLA type was indicated by public TCR beta signatures.

This clonotype turned up a few times. Its antigen is unknown. Per-nucleotide qualities are absent, and no much larger clonotype sits a single base away. What the treatment or condition label conveys for this sample: in vitro stimulation with specific CMV peptide epitopes to enrich CMV-specific T cells. For sequencing, an Illumina HiSeq 1500 was employed. Using fastp trimming at Q25 and MiXCR clonotype assembly, TCRdb reanalyzed the public sequencing data and kept in-frame beta chains. Rows matching on CDR3 protein sequence are summarized as one entry with the most common DNA and genes. The table for this sample lists around 710,000 distinct CDR3 sequences; about 28% of them were counted only once. The top ten clones comprise roughly 14% of the sample. CDR1 is given as MGHDK and CDR2 as SYGVNS, both from the germline V gene. The CDR3, cysteine through phenylalanine, is 16 amino acids long. The DNA shown is the 48-base CDR3, in frame from base 1. Germline trimming: 4 bases from V, 5 bases from J; junction bases outside gene matches: 10.

What the study reported, not specific to this receptor: Cumulative frequency of public TCR beta family members discriminated carriers of CMV infection plus the relevant HLA type in this cohort and an independent approximately 350-donor cohort. The ex vivo response was dominated by HLA-C-restricted CMV-specific TCR beta clonotypes, and the single most frequent clonotype in two of eight donors was supplied by these HLA-C-restricted clonotypes.

Sequencing used cultured CD8+ T cells from PBMCs, obtained from culture after CMV antigen stimulation. This clonotype was sampled from a human donor in good health (CMV status not recorded). Some clones in this sample may be carry-over from other donors' samples. The chain couples TRBV25-1 to TRBJ2-5, with TRBD2 matching 10 junction bases. Here the CDR3 is given as CASSVRAGGPGETQYF. The bases are TGTGCCAGCAGTGTAAGAGCGGGGGGGCCGGGGGAGACCCAGTACTTC.